The sequence of this T cell receptor (beta chain) was determined in a study of OX40 agonist ivuxolimab in advanced cancers. The study, taken as a whole, reports: Blood T cells, both CD4+ and CD8+, expanded clonally by week 6 at 0.1 to 3.0 mg/kg.

Regarding this clone: Its antigen is not known.

This CDR3 region has 14 residues. Germline trimming cut 2 bases from V and 3 bases from J; bases unmatched to any gene: 2. Germline V gene data show CDR1 as SGHAT and CDR2 as FQDESV (reference sequence). Generated by immunoSEQ multiplex PCR, the TCRdb table keeps only in-frame clones and is missing some. This table has tens of thousands of clones, 80% to 85% appearing once. The V gene is TRBV11-1, the J gene TRBJ1-2; 8 bases are a match to TRBD1. The input for sequencing was CD4+ or CD8+ T cells sorted from blood, taken in a trial of the OX40 agonist ivuxolimab. The source is an adult with an advanced solid tumor such as melanoma, head and neck, liver or kidney cancer. The CDR3 coding sequence is TGTGCCAGCAGCTTAAACAGGGGGGACTATGGCTACACCTTC. Translated: CASSLNRGDYGYTF.